What follows are 14 T cell receptor beta chains derived from one specimen sequenced in a study of T cell responses to AZD1222 COVID-19 vaccine. Using immunoSEQ multiplex PCR, the repertoire was profiled, and TCRdb retains in-frame clones only, with some absent. The data show tens of thousands of clones, with about 91% seen just once and approximately 5.2% held by the top ten. Sequenced here: peripheral blood, sampled on day 0 of AZD1222 vaccination. The receptors here all came from an adult in good health.

This clone was counted once. The chain is built from TRBV6-6 and TRBJ1-1; 11 bases are shared with TRBD1. V shed 4 bases and J 0 bases; nucleotides not matched to a gene: 4. This CDR3 region has 16 residues. Germline lookup yields CDR1 MNHNY and CDR2 SVGAGI (reference sequence). The CDR3 nucleotides read TGTGCCAGCAGTTCCGGACAGGGGGCGGTGAACACTGAAGCTTTCTTT. Its translation: CASSSGQGAVNTEAFF.

The count of this clone is one. V gene TRBV7-8 combines with J gene TRBJ1-5, with 8 bases aligning to TRBD1. CDR3 length: 15 amino acids. J gave up 4 bases and V 5 bases, and 7 bases lay outside the gene matches. The germline gives CDR1 SGHVS, CDR2 FQNEAQ. In DNA, the CDR3 is TGTGCCAGCAGCCCTACAGGGGGAAGGAATCAGCCCCAGCATTTT. It is translated as CASSPTGGRNQPQHF.

The chain carries TRBV13 and TRBJ2-7, with 10 positions matching TRBD1. CDR3 length: 15 residues. V trimming: 3 bases; J trimming: 1 base; junction bases outside the gene matches: 3. Germline CDR1 is PRHDT and CDR2 is FYEKMQ (reference sequence). DNA of the CDR3: TGTGCCAGCAGCTTCCCGGGACAGGGGTCCTACGAGCAGTACTTC. Its protein is CASSFPGQGSYEQYF.

CDR3 coding DNA: TGTGCCAGCAGTTACCCGACTAGCGGGAGAGGCAATGAGCAGTTCTTC. As protein: CASSYPTSGRGNEQFF. The J gene is TRBJ2-1, the V gene TRBV6-5; 12 nucleotides line up with TRBD2. Germline trimming cut 2 bases from V and 6 bases from J; bases unmatched to any gene: 5. CDR1 and CDR2 from the germline V gene are MNHEY and SVGAGI. This CDR3 is built from 16 residues.

This rearrangement joins TRBV28 to TRBJ2-1; D is undetermined. The germline gives CDR1 MDHEN, CDR2 SYDVKM. V lost 2 bases to trimming and J lost 12 bases, with 11 bases between them. This CDR3 has 12 amino acids. CDR3: CASSLNVRGQFF. DNA of the CDR3: TGTGCCAGCAGTTTAAACGTCCGAGGGCAGTTCTTC.

The CDR3 sequence: CASSPEQGRETQYF. The DNA of the CDR3 is TGTGCCAGCAGTCCGGAACAGGGCCGGGAGACCCAGTACTTC. V usage is TRBV28 and J usage is TRBJ2-5; D might be TRBD1 (6 bases). CDR3 length: 14 residues. Germline V gene sequence: CDR1 MDHEN, CDR2 SYDVKM. V gave up 5 bases and J gave up 5 bases, with 15 bases separating them.

The V gene is TRBV10-2, the J gene TRBJ1-5; weak D call: TRBD1 (5 bases). V lost 3 bases and J 7 bases, leaving 7 bases between the germline ends. CDR3 length equals 12 residues. From germline, CDR1 is WSHSY and CDR2 SAAADI. DNA of the CDR3: TGCGCCAGCAGTGACGGGGGACAGCCCCAGCATTTT. It specifies CASSDGGQPQHF.

This clone was found a few times. This chain joins TRBV28 and TRBJ2-7, with TRBD2 matching 7 bases. The CDR3 sequence is 15 residues long. With 0 bases clipped from V and 0 bases from J, the junction kept 2 bases outside the gene matches. CDR1 and CDR2 from the germline V gene are MDHEN and SYDVKM. The CDR3 is CASSLWGGSSYEQYF. CDR3 sequence (DNA): TGTGCCAGCAGTTTATGGGGGGGGAGCTCCTACGAGCAGTACTTC.

The chain uses TRBV30 and TRBJ1-4; D may be TRBD1 (5 bases). The germline V gene has CDR1 GTSNPN and CDR2 SVGIG (reference sequence). V was trimmed by 0 bases and J by 4 bases, leaving 21 bases between them. The CDR3 sequence is 18 residues long. The CDR3 DNA reads as TGTGCCTGGAGTGTAACCAGGGAGTTCCGTCGGGGTAATGAAAAACTGTTTTTT. Translating it yields CAWSVTREFRRGNEKLFF.

The rearrangement joins TRBV28 to TRBJ1-4; D not resolved. This CDR3 contains 15 residues. Germline CDR1 MDHEN, CDR2 SYDVKM. With 3 bases removed from V and 2 bases from J, the gap between germline ends came to 10 bases. Written as DNA, the CDR3 is TGTGCCAGCAGTTTTTCGGGGTTGACTAATGAAAAACTGTTTTTT. Its protein is CASSFSGLTNEKLFF.

J is TRBJ1-5 and V is TRBV6-6; 7 positions agree with TRBD1. This CDR3 has 19 amino acids. Germline trimming cut 5 bases from V and 0 bases from J; bases unmatched to any gene: 16. Germline V gives CDR1 MNHNY, CDR2 SVGAGI (reference sequence). DNA of the CDR3: TGTGCCAGCAGTCGCCGAAGACAGGGCCCCCTATATAGCAATCAGCCCCAGCATTTT. Amino acids: CASSRRRQGPLYSNQPQHF.

This chain links TRBV28 with TRBJ2-1; a weak D match, TRBD2 (6 bases). Trimming cost V 2 bases and J 12 bases, with 20 bases left between them. CDR1 is MDHEN, CDR2 SYDVKM, per germline. The CDR3 has 15 residues. CDR3 DNA sequence: TGTGCCAGCAGTTTAGCGCTTCTGACCCGGGGGTGGCAGTTCTTC. Amino acids: CASSLALLTRGWQFF.

The chain is built from TRBV11-2 and TRBJ2-3; possibly TRBD2 for D (5 bases). Germline V lookup: CDR1 SGHAT, CDR2 FQNNGV. The CDR3 contains 11 residues. Deletions cut 4 bases from V and 9 bases from J, with 8 bases between. CDR3 in amino acids: CASSSRGTQYF. The CDR3 coding sequence is TGTGCCAGCAGCTCCCGAGGGACGCAGTATTTT.

The gene calls are TRBV11-2 and TRBJ2-5; D perhaps matches TRBD2 (5 bases). The CDR3 sequence is 15 residues long. Germline V gene data show CDR1 as SGHAT and CDR2 as FQNNGV. V was shortened by 1 base and J by 0 bases, with 9 bases between the two germline ends. CDR3 sequence (DNA): TGTGCCAGCAGCTTAGGTGCGGGCAACCAAGAGACCCAGTACTTC. It translates to CASSLGAGNQETQYF.